The 18 T cell receptor beta chains below come from one sample, sequenced in a study of blood T cell repertoires in COVID-19. Some clones are missing from TCRdb's copy, which holds only in-frame ones; the method was immunoSEQ multiplex PCR. The top ten hold over 12% of the sample, which has fewer than 50,000 clones, around 79% seen once. Sequencing was performed on peripheral blood. The receptors here all came from a human donor in a cohort sampled during active COVID-19.

The J gene is TRBJ2-2, the V gene TRBV4-1; 7 bases are shared with TRBD1. The CDR3 consists of 17 residues. Unmatched junction bases numbered 15, after V lost 3 bases and J lost 8 bases. In germline, CDR1 is MGHRA, CDR2 YSYEKL. The CDR3 protein is CASSQPLRDRLTGELFF. CDR3 nucleotides: TGCGCCAGCAGCCAGCCACTCCGGGACAGACTAACTGGGGAGCTGTTTTTT.

Here the CDR3 DNA reads TGCAGCGTTGAAGTTAGCGGCACCTACAATGAGCAGTTCTTC. It translates to CSVEVSGTYNEQFF. The rearrangement joins TRBV29-1 to TRBJ2-1, with D perhaps TRBD2 (6 bases). Germline V gene sequence: CDR1 SQVTM, CDR2 ANQGSEA. This CDR3 contains 14 residues. Between the trimmed V and J ends, which lost 1 base and 2 bases, there was a span of 9 bases.

Only one count was recorded for this clone. The genes are TRBV20-1 and TRBJ1-2, with 10 bases matching TRBD1. This CDR3 contains 13 residues. Unmatched junction bases numbered 7, after V lost 5 bases and J lost 7 bases. Germline loops: CDR1 DFQATT, CDR2 SNEGSKA (reference sequence). CDR3 in amino acids: CSARGGQGVGYTF. The CDR3 DNA is TGCAGTGCTCGTGGCGGACAGGGGGTTGGCTACACCTTC.

The chain carries TRBV4-2 and TRBJ2-5, with D perhaps matching TRBD2 (6 bases). CDR3 length: 17 amino acids. Trimming pared 0 bases from V and 4 bases from J, leaving 18 bases between. Per germline, CDR1 LGHNA and CDR2 YNFKEQ. The CDR3 sequence is CASSQDPSGGGRETQYF. The CDR3 coding sequence is TGTGCCAGCAGCCAAGATCCGTCCGGGGGAGGCAGAGAGACCCAGTACTTC.

This clone is a singleton in its sample. CDR3 region: CASSSGTSDEQYF. The CDR3 DNA is TGTGCCAGCAGTTCGGGGACTAGCGACGAGCAGTACTTC. The J gene is TRBJ2-7, the V gene TRBV12-3 or TRBV12-4; 10 bases are shared with TRBD2. Unmatched junction bases numbered 2, after V lost 4 bases and J lost 5 bases. This CDR3 has 13 amino acids.

CDR3 nucleotides: TGTGCCAGCAGCAGGGACAGGCAAGAGACCCAGTACTTC. This sequence encodes CASSRDRQETQYF. The rearrangement uses TRBV12-3 or TRBV12-4 and TRBJ2-5, with 8 nucleotides matching TRBD1. The trim removed 6 bases at V and 2 bases at J, leaving 2 bases unmatched. This CDR3 spans 13 amino acids.

The chain couples TRBV7-2 to TRBJ2-7; possible D gene TRBD2, 5 bases. The CDR3 consists of 17 residues. CDR1 is SGHTA, CDR2 FQGNSA, per germline. The ends were cut back, 2 bases at V and 0 bases at J, with 17 bases in the middle. The CDR3 is CASSLKWVGGPSYEQYF. The DNA of the CDR3 is TGTGCCAGCAGCTTAAAGTGGGTCGGCGGGCCCTCCTACGAGCAGTACTTC.

The chain employs TRBV30 and TRBJ2-7, with D perhaps TRBD1 (5 bases). V dropped 2 bases and J dropped 3 bases, with 11 bases sitting between them. The CDR3 covers 13 residues. The germline V gene encodes CDR1 GTSNPN and CDR2 SVGIG (reference sequence). CDR3 nucleotides: TGTGCCTGGAGTTACAGGCGAAACTACGAGCAGTACTTC. It translates to CAWSYRRNYEQYF.

V gene TRBV3-1 (or the pseudogene TRBV3-2) combines with J gene TRBJ2-7; TRBD1 matches 10 bases. This CDR3 has 14 amino acids. V lost 4 bases and J lost 1; bases outside the gene matches: 1. The germline gives CDR1 LGHDT, CDR2 YNNKEL (reference sequence). The chain's CDR3 is CASSRQGASYEQYF. DNA for the CDR3: TGTGCCAGCAGCCGACAGGGGGCTTCCTACGAGCAGTACTTC.

The gene calls are TRBV28 and TRBJ2-3, with D unclear. This CDR3 has 15 residues. The V gene lost 2 bases and the J gene lost 1 base, with 10 bases spanning the gap. Looked up from germline, CDR1 is MDHEN and CDR2 is SYDVKM. CDR3 in DNA: TGTGCCAGCAGTTTACCCCTACCGGGCACAGATACGCAGTATTTT. The encoded protein is CASSLPLPGTDTQYF.

The chain uses TRBV28 and TRBJ2-7; possible D gene TRBD1, 6 bases. Trimming took 7 bases from V and 2 from J, leaving 15 bases between them. CDR3 length: 14 amino acids. Germline assignment: CDR1 MDHEN and CDR2 SYDVKM. CDR3 in amino acids: CASTLRQGPYEQYF. The DNA for the CDR3 is TGTGCCAGCACCCTGAGGCAGGGGCCCTACGAGCAGTACTTC.

This clone came up a few times. The chain is built from TRBV11-3 and TRBJ2-7; no clear D gene. The CDR3 is made up of 15 amino acids. Germline CDR1 SGHNT, CDR2 YENEEA. V gave up 5 bases and J gave up 5 bases, with 19 bases separating them. The CDR3 reads CASSPPVWAPNEQYF. The CDR3 nucleotides are TGTGCCAGCAGCCCTCCGGTATGGGCTCCGAACGAGCAGTACTTC.

The chain links TRBV5-6 to TRBJ2-1; 9 nucleotides align to TRBD2. This CDR3 has 13 residues. With 5 bases clipped from V and 6 bases from J, the junction kept 3 bases outside the gene matches. CDR1 is SGHDT, CDR2 YYEEEE, per germline. Here the CDR3 reads CASSPTSGNEQFF. The CDR3 bases are TGTGCCAGCAGTCCGACTAGCGGCAATGAGCAGTTCTTC.

This rearrangement joins TRBV7-2 to TRBJ1-5; 7 nucleotides align to TRBD1. The CDR3 is 15 amino acids. The V gene end was trimmed by 5 bases and the J gene end by 3 bases; junction bases not matched to a gene: 7. Germline V gives CDR1 SGHTA, CDR2 FQGNSA. CDR3 region: CASSPEGGNNQPQHF. In DNA form, the CDR3 reads TGTGCCAGCAGCCCGGAAGGGGGCAACAATCAGCCCCAGCATTTT.

The V and J genes are TRBV30 and TRBJ2-1; TRBD1 matches at 8 bases. This CDR3 is built from 14 residues. Germline V gene sequence: CDR1 GTSNPN, CDR2 SVGIG (reference sequence). The ends lost 1 base at V and 7 bases at J; junction bases unmatched: 6. CDR3 bases: TGTGCCTGGAGTGCCCCGGACAGGGCTAATGAGCAGTTCTTC. Its protein is CAWSAPDRANEQFF.

The chain is built from TRBV30 and TRBJ2-4; TRBD1 aligns across 8 bases. Germline lookup yields CDR1 GTSNPN and CDR2 SVGIG (reference sequence). J gave up 0 bases and V 3 bases, and 1 base lay outside the gene matches. The CDR3 spans 14 residues. The CDR3 spells CAWRDRGAKNIQYF. The CDR3 nucleotides are TGTGCCTGGAGAGACAGGGGAGCCAAAAACATTCAGTACTTC. Full variable domain (missing parts from reference TRBV30 and TRBJ2-4): SQTIHQWPATLVQPVGSPLSLECTVEGTSNPNLYWYRQAAGRGLQLLFYSVGIGQISSEVPQNLSASRPQDRQFILSSKKLLLSDSGFYLCAWRDRGAKNIQYFGAGTRLSVL.

The V and J genes are TRBV5-1 and TRBJ2-1; D may be TRBD2 (6 bases). Trimming removed 0 bases from V and 7 bases from J, with 26 bases in between. This CDR3 is built from 19 residues. Germline V gives CDR1 SGHRS, CDR2 YFSETQ. The CDR3, as DNA: TGCGCCAGCAGCTTGGGGGGCCGGGTCGTGAGGCCCCGGGGGAATGAGCAGTTCTTC. This encodes CASSLGGRVVRPRGNEQFF.

The chain recombines TRBV18 with TRBJ1-1; no clear D. Germline-derived CDR1 and CDR2 are KGHSH and LQKENI. Trimming removed 2 bases from V and 1 base from J, with 11 bases in between. CDR3 length: 15 residues. The CDR3 region has the DNA TGTGCCAGCTCACCAACGGGGAGCTGGAACACTGAAGCTTTCTTT. This encodes CASSPTGSWNTEAFF.